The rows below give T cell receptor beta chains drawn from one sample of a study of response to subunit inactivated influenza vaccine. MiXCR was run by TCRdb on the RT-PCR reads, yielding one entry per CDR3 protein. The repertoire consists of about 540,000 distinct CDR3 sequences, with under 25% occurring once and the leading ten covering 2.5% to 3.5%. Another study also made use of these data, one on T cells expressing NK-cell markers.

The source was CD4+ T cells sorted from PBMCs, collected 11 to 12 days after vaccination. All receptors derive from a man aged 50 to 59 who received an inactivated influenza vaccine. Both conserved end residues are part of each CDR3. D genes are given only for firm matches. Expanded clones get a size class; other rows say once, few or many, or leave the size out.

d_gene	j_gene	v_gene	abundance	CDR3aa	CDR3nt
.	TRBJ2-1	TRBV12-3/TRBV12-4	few	CASSFTSSHEQFF	TGTGCCAGCAGTTTCACTAGCTCTCATGAGCAGTTCTTC
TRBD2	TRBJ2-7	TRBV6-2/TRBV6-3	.	CASSYEASGDYEQYF	TGTGCCAGCAGTTATGAGGCTAGCGGCGACTACGAGCAGTACTTC
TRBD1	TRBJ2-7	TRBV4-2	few	CASSQAGQGRYEQYF	TGTGCCAGCAGCCAAGCAGGACAGGGGAGGTACGAGCAGTACTTC
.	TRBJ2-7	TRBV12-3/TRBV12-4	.	CASSLRGAGEQYF	TGTGCCAGCAGTTTACGGGGGGCCGGTGAGCAGTACTTC
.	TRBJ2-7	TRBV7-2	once	CASSLGPVQTYEQYF	TGTGCCAGCAGCTTAGGGCCCGTCCAAACCTACGAGCAGTACTTC
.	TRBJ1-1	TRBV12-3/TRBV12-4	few	CASSPGRWAVNTEAFF	TGTGCCAGCAGTCCCGGGCGGTGGGCAGTGAACACTGAAGCTTTCTTT
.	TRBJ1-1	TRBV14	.	CASSQDMRTEAFF	TGTGCCAGCAGCCAAGATATGCGGACTGAAGCTTTCTTT
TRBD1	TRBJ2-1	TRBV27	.	CASSRTGGREQFF	TGTGCCAGCAGTCGAACAGGGGGCCGAGAGCAGTTCTTC
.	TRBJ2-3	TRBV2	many	CASRRLAAGTDTQYF	TGTGCCAGCAGACGACTCGCGGCGGGCACAGATACGCAGTATTTT
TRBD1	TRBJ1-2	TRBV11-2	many	CASSSTTGLTYGYTF	TGTGCCAGCAGCTCCACGACAGGGCTTACCTATGGCTACACCTTC
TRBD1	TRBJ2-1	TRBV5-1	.	CASSFRDRLYNEQFF	TGCGCCAGCAGCTTCCGGGACAGACTCTACAATGAGCAGTTCTTC
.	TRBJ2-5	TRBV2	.	CASSESLGRLETQYF	TGTGCCAGCAGTGAATCCCTGGGGAGATTGGAGACCCAGTACTTC
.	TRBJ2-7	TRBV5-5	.	CASSLQLSYEQYF	TGTGCCAGCAGCTTGCAGTTATCCTACGAGCAGTACTTC
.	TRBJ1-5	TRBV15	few	CATRDRSNQPQHF	TGTGCCACCAGGGACCGTAGCAATCAGCCCCAGCATTTT
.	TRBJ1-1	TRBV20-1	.	CSARKGAPAFF	TGCAGTGCCCGGAAGGGAGCACCAGCTTTCTTT
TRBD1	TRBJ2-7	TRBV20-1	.	CSARSATGGIYEQYF	TGCAGTGCTAGATCGGCGACAGGGGGAATCTACGAGCAGTACTTC
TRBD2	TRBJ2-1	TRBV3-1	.	CASSVGLDDEQFF	TGTGCCAGCAGCGTCGGACTAGACGATGAGCAGTTCTTC
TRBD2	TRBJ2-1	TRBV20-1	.	CSARIPPSGGPSYNEQFF	TGCAGTGCTAGAATCCCGCCTAGCGGGGGGCCCTCCTACAATGAGCAGTTCTTC
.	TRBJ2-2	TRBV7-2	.	CASSPDWAAGELFF	TGTGCCAGCAGCCCCGACTGGGCGGCCGGGGAGCTGTTTTTT
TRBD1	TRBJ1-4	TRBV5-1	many	CASSLVPGQNEKLFF	TGCGCCAGCAGCTTGGTTCCGGGACAGAATGAAAAACTGTTTTTT
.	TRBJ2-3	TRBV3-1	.	CASSQEWRDTQYF	TGTGCCAGCAGCCAAGAATGGAGAGATACGCAGTATTTT
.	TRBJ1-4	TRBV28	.	CASSPSVIRVKAEKLFF	TGTGCCAGCAGCCCGTCCGTCATTAGGGTAAAGGCTGAAAAACTGTTTTTT
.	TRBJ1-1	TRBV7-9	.	CASSLDEVSRAFF	TGTGCCAGCAGCTTAGACGAGGTATCAAGAGCTTTCTTT
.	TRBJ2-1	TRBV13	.	CASSSNRDPMYNEQFF	TGTGCCAGCAGCTCCAACAGGGACCCAATGTACAATGAGCAGTTCTTC
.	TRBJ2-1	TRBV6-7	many	CASTTPSRQDYYNEQFF	TGTGCCAGCACCACCCCCTCCCGACAGGATTATTACAATGAGCAGTTCTTC
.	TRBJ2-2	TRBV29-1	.	CSVERGVPGELFF	TGCAGCGTGGAACGGGGAGTCCCCGGGGAGCTGTTTTTT
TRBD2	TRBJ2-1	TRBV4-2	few	CASSQIAGAGFAVEQFF	TGTGCCAGCAGCCAAATAGCGGGAGCTGGGTTCGCCGTTGAGCAGTTCTTC
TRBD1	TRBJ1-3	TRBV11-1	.	CASSPRWAGGFSGNTIYF	TGTGCCAGCAGCCCACGGTGGGCAGGGGGATTCTCTGGAAACACCATATATTTT
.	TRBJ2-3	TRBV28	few	CASISAGADTQYF	TGTGCCAGCATTAGCGCAGGGGCAGATACGCAGTATTTT
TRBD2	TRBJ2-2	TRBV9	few	CASSASPGTSGSWTGELFF	TGTGCCAGCAGCGCGAGCCCCGGGACTAGCGGGAGTTGGACCGGGGAGCTGTTTTTT
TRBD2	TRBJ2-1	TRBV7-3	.	CASSSLAGSNNEQFF	TGTGCCAGCAGCTCCCTAGCGGGATCGAACAATGAGCAGTTCTTC
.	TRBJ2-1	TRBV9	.	CASSVEGRGAYNEQFF	TGTGCCAGCAGCGTAGAGGGGCGGGGCGCCTACAATGAGCAGTTCTTC
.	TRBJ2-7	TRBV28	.	CASNPGSSDEQYF	TGTGCCAGCAATCCCGGGAGTTCCGACGAGCAGTACTTC
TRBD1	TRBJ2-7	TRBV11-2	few	CASSLIGGEPYEQYF	TGTGCCAGCAGCTTAATAGGGGGCGAACCGTACGAGCAGTACTTC
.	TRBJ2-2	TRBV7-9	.	CASSLDSNGELFF	TGTGCCAGCAGCTTAGACTCTAACGGGGAGCTGTTTTTT
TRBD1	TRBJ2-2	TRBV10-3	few	CAITTATGFGSGELFF	TGTGCCATCACCACCGCGACAGGGTTTGGTTCCGGGGAGCTGTTTTTT
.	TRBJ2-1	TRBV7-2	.	CASSLDLVEQFF	TGTGCCAGCAGCTTGGATCTGGTAGAGCAGTTCTTC
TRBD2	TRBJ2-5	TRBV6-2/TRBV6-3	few	CASRVSGGTYQETQYF	TGTGCCAGCAGGGTTAGCGGGGGGACGTACCAAGAGACCCAGTACTTC
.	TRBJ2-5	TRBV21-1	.	CASSKYRTGKETQYF	TGTGCCAGCAGCAAATACAGGACAGGGAAAGAGACCCAGTACTTC
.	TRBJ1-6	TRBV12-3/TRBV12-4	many	CASSLAGLKRGSPLHF	TGTGCCAGCAGTTTAGCGGGACTAAAGAGAGGGTCACCCCTCCACTTT
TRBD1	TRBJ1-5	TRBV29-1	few	CSVGDRENQPQHF	TGCAGCGTTGGGGACAGGGAGAATCAGCCCCAGCATTTT
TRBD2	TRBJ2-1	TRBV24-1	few	CATSDFGTSGGTSYNEQFF	TGTGCCACCAGTGATTTTGGGACTAGCGGGGGAACTTCCTACAATGAGCAGTTCTTC
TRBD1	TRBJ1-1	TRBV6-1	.	CASSDPHIGTGEAFF	TGTGCCAGCAGTGATCCCCATATTGGGACAGGTGAAGCTTTCTTT
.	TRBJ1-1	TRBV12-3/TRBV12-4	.	CASSFPPQNTEAFF	TGTGCCAGCAGTTTTCCCCCTCAGAACACTGAAGCTTTCTTT